The 31 T cell receptor beta chains presented below share a single source sample, sequenced in a study of blood T cell repertoires in COVID-19. Assay: immunoSEQ multiplex PCR; the TCRdb copy retains only in-frame clones and omits some. The sample shows about 220,000 clones, less than 90% of them seen only once. Source material: peripheral blood. These receptors were collected from a man aged 35-49 years with acute or convalescent COVID-19.

In its sample, this clone was seen once. J is TRBJ1-1 and V is TRBV27; no definite D call. The germline CDR1 and CDR2 sequences are MNHEY and SMNVEV (reference sequence). This CDR3 is built from 17 residues. Trimming cost V 0 bases and J 1 base, with 15 bases left between them. The DNA of the CDR3 is TGTGCCAGCAGTTTATCGTTAGGAGGTGGAAGGAACACTGAAGCTTTCTTT. Protein sequence: CASSLSLGGGRNTEAFF.

This clone was seen just once. This chain uses TRBV27 with TRBJ1-1, with D unclear. This CDR3 is built from 13 residues. Looked up from germline, CDR1 is MNHEY and CDR2 is SMNVEV (reference sequence). Trimming cost V 7 bases and J 1 base, with 10 bases left between them. CDR3 sequence: CASNPTANTEAFF. For the CDR3, the DNA is TGTGCCAGCAATCCAACAGCGAACACTGAAGCTTTCTTT.

This chain links TRBV12-3 or TRBV12-4 with TRBJ1-2; D is perhaps TRBD1 (5 bases). V lost 5 bases and J 8 bases, leaving 15 bases between the germline ends. The CDR3 covers 13 residues. For the CDR3, the DNA is TGTGCCAGCAGTGTTATCCAGGGTCAGGGCTACACCTTC. It is translated as CASSVIQGQGYTF.

This clone was seen more than once but under ten times. The CDR3 DNA is TGTGCCAGCAGCGCCCTACCGAGGTCGAACACTGAAGCTTTCTTT. Amino acids: CASSALPRSNTEAFF. The V and J genes are TRBV27 and TRBJ1-1; D gene unclear. This CDR3 has 15 amino acids. The V end was cut by 6 bases, the J end by 1 base, with 15 bases between. CDR1 is MNHEY and CDR2 is SMNVEV in the germline V gene (reference sequence).

The V call is TRBV7-3, the J call TRBJ2-3, with 9 bases aligning to TRBD1. Looked up from germline, CDR1 is SGHTA and CDR2 is FQGTGA. The CDR3 sequence is 14 residues long. J gave up 4 bases and V 6 bases, and 5 bases lay outside the gene matches. The CDR3 here is CASRTGGAADTQYF. The CDR3 DNA reads as TGTGCCAGCAGAACAGGGGGCGCGGCAGATACGCAGTATTTT.

The chain joins TRBV5-4 to TRBJ2-7, with 10 bases aligning to TRBD2. Per the germline V gene, CDR1 is SGHNT and CDR2 is YYREEE (reference sequence). J gave up 3 bases and V 3 bases, and 6 bases lay outside the gene matches. The CDR3 spans 15 residues. The CDR3 loop is CASSSSGGGYYEQYF. Here the CDR3 DNA reads TGTGCCAGCAGCTCCAGCGGGGGGGGCTACTACGAGCAGTACTTC.

Comments on this clone: Relative to the germline gene, one junction end is altered; a read error may explain this. The chain is built from TRBV3-1 (or the pseudogene TRBV3-2) and TRBJ2-1; 9 nucleotides align to TRBD1. The V gene's germline CDR1 is LGHDT and CDR2 YNNKEL (reference sequence). The CDR3 totals 15 residues. CDR3 amino acids: CASSQDPRQGGLGIF. For the CDR3, the DNA is TGTGCCAGCAGCCAAGACCCTAGACAGGGGGGGCTTGGGATCTTC.

This chain uses TRBV19 with TRBJ2-7; D might be TRBD2 (5 bases). CDR3 length equals 14 residues. V shed 3 bases and J shed 7 bases, with 16 bases lying between them. Germline CDR1 LNHDA, CDR2 SQIVND (reference sequence). The CDR3: CASSISGMRREQYF. The CDR3 DNA follows: TGTGCCAGTAGTATTTCGGGGATGCGACGGGAGCAGTACTTC.

Regarding this clone: Other DNA sequences in the sample encode the same CDR3. The rearrangement joins TRBV11-2 to TRBJ2-1; 10 nucleotides align to TRBD2. The V segment lost 1 base and the J segment 4 bases; nucleotides outside the gene matches: 1. The CDR3 runs to 15 residues. Germline V CDR1 and CDR2: SGHAT, FQNNGV. The CDR3 protein is CASSLGTSGYNEQFF. CDR3 DNA sequence: TGTGCCAGCAGCTTAGGGACTAGCGGATACAATGAGCAGTTCTTC.

The V call is TRBV7-9, the J call TRBJ2-7; TRBD2 matches 8 bases. V trimming: 4 bases; J trimming: 1 base; junction bases outside the gene matches: 3. The CDR3 contains 14 residues. Germline V gives CDR1 SEHNR, CDR2 FQNEAQ (reference sequence). Here the CDR3 DNA reads TGTGCCAGCAGCTGGACTAGCTCTTCCTACGAGCAGTACTTC. Its protein is CASSWTSSSYEQYF.

V is TRBV20-1 and J is TRBJ2-7, with D tentatively TRBD2 (6 bases). V gave up 3 bases and J gave up 3 bases, with 24 bases separating them. Germline CDR1 reads DFQATT; CDR2 reads SNEGSKA (reference sequence). The CDR3 loop spans 17 amino acids. The CDR3 loop is CSASRFGTTGAFYEQYF. The CDR3 nucleotides are TGCAGTGCTAGTCGATTCGGAACGACGGGAGCGTTCTACGAGCAGTACTTC.

The chain combines TRBV3-1 (or the pseudogene TRBV3-2) with TRBJ1-1; D is possibly TRBD1 (5 bases). The CDR3 totals 14 residues. Germline V gene sequence: CDR1 LGHDT, CDR2 YNNKEL (reference sequence). The V and J ends lost 4 bases and 0 bases respectively, with 9 bases between them. The CDR3 loop is CASSPDNMNTEAFF. The CDR3 nucleotides are TGTGCCAGCAGCCCGGACAACATGAACACTGAAGCTTTCTTT.

A few counts support this clone. This chain uses TRBV7-9 with TRBJ1-2; D perhaps matches TRBD1 (6 bases). CDR1 and CDR2 from the germline V gene are SEHNR and FQNEAQ (reference sequence). V shed 1 base and J shed 4 bases, with 10 bases lying between them. This CDR3 is 14 amino acids long. CDR3 loop: CASSLGPGAYGYTF. The CDR3 DNA follows: TGTGCCAGCAGCTTAGGGCCAGGGGCCTATGGCTACACCTTC.

This sequence joins TRBV4-3 and TRBJ2-3, with TRBD1 matching 7 bases. V lost 0 bases and J lost 1; bases outside the gene matches: 7. The CDR3 is made up of 17 amino acids. The germline CDR1 and CDR2 sequences are LGHNA and YSLEER. CDR3 region: CASSQDRWQGGTDTQYF. CDR3 nucleotides: TGCGCCAGCAGCCAAGATCGTTGGCAGGGGGGCACAGATACGCAGTATTTT.

The genes are TRBV30 and TRBJ1-5, with a weak D call TRBD1 (5 bases). CDR3 length: 17 residues. V lost 5 bases, J lost 3 bases, and 23 bases lay in between. The V gene's germline CDR1 is GTSNPN and CDR2 SVGIG (reference sequence). CDR3 in amino acids: CAWEGCGANLSNQPQHF. CDR3 DNA: TGTGCCTGGGAGGGGTGCGGGGCCAACTTATCCAATCAGCCCCAGCATTTT.

In its sample, this clone was seen once. The V gene is TRBV15, the J gene TRBJ1-1; D is perhaps TRBD1 (5 bases). V was trimmed by 0 bases and J by 4 bases, leaving 9 bases between them. Germline V CDR1 and CDR2: LNHNV, YYDKDF (reference sequence). The CDR3 has 14 residues. CDR3 nucleotide sequence: TGTGCCACCAGCAGAGAACAGGTACGCACTGAAGCTTTCTTT. This translates into CATSREQVRTEAFF.

The rearrangement links TRBV27 to TRBJ2-1; TRBD2 matches 10 bases. The CDR3 totals 15 residues. Germline V CDR1 and CDR2: MNHEY, SMNVEV (reference sequence). With V trimmed by 4 bases and J by 9 bases, 9 bases remained unmatched. This CDR3 reads CASSSAGGRWGEQFF. For the CDR3, the DNA is TGTGCCAGCAGTTCAGCGGGGGGGCGGTGGGGTGAGCAGTTCTTC.

The rearrangement joins TRBV6-5 to TRBJ2-7, with a possible D match to TRBD2 (5 bases). This CDR3 has 12 residues. V lost 6 bases, J lost 8 bases, and 14 bases lay in between. CDR1 is MNHEY, CDR2 SVGAGI, per germline. The CDR3 protein is CASSPGSSKQYF. CDR3 bases: TGTGCCAGCAGCCCGGGATCTTCGAAGCAGTACTTC.

The V and J genes are TRBV7-2 and TRBJ2-3; 7 bases fit TRBD2. J lost 0 bases, V lost 1 base, and 7 bases had no gene match. Per germline, CDR1 SGHTA and CDR2 FQGNSA. The CDR3 has 17 amino acids. This CDR3 is CASSLVGLAVSTDTQYF. CDR3 in DNA: TGTGCCAGCAGCTTAGTAGGGCTAGCGGTAAGCACAGATACGCAGTATTTT.

The chain combines TRBV5-1 with TRBJ2-1; 9 bases align to TRBD2. With 1 base clipped from V and 0 bases from J, the junction kept 2 bases outside the gene matches. The CDR3 extends over 16 amino acids. The germline gives CDR1 SGHRS, CDR2 YFSETQ. The CDR3 DNA reads as TGCGCCAGCAGCTTGTATAGCGGGAGCTCCTACAATGAGCAGTTCTTC. Translating it yields CASSLYSGSSYNEQFF.

The J gene is TRBJ1-2, the V gene TRBV3-1 (or the pseudogene TRBV3-2), with TRBD1 matching 7 bases. The germline CDR1 and CDR2 sequences are LGHDT and YNNKEL (reference sequence). V trimming: 3 bases; J trimming: 4 bases; junction bases outside the gene matches: 5. This CDR3 contains 14 residues. CDR3 residues: CASSQTGFSYGYTF. The CDR3 DNA sequence: TGTGCCAGCAGCCAGACAGGGTTCAGCTATGGCTACACCTTC.

In its sample, this clone was seen once. DNA for the CDR3: TGTGCCAGCAGCTTAGGTACTAGCGGGAGAACAGATACGCAGTATTTT. Translation gives CASSLGTSGRTDTQYF. The gene calls are TRBV7-2 and TRBJ2-3; 11 nucleotides agree with TRBD2. Trimming took 1 base from V and 3 from J; bases not matched to a gene: 3. The CDR3 extends over 16 amino acids. Germline assignment: CDR1 SGHTA and CDR2 FQGNSA.

The rearrangement joins TRBV2 to TRBJ2-2; D might be TRBD2 (6 bases). The CDR3 totals 15 residues. In germline, CDR1 is SNHLY, CDR2 FYNNEI. Between the trimmed V and J ends, which lost 9 bases and 6 bases, there was a span of 20 bases. CDR3 in amino acids: CASGGIGSSAGELFF. For the CDR3, the DNA is TGTGCCAGTGGGGGGATCGGTTCTTCCGCCGGGGAGCTGTTTTTT.

The chain carries TRBV5-1 and TRBJ1-1; TRBD1 is a possible D gene (5 bases). V lost 2 bases to trimming and J lost 1 base, with 6 bases between them. The CDR3 consists of 13 residues. Germline CDR1 is SGHRS and CDR2 is YFSETQ. CDR3 residues: CASSFQGNTEAFF. The CDR3 DNA sequence: TGCGCCAGCAGCTTTCAGGGGAACACTGAAGCTTTCTTT.

This clone was picked up a small number of times. The chain links TRBV28 to TRBJ1-1; 11 nucleotides align to TRBD1. This CDR3 contains 17 residues. Looked up from germline, CDR1 is MDHEN and CDR2 is SYDVKM. V shed 5 bases and J 1 base; nucleotides not matched to a gene: 9. Here the CDR3 reads CASSRDRGRGSNTEAFF. CDR3 nucleotide sequence: TGTGCCAGCAGTCGGGACAGGGGGAGAGGGTCGAACACTGAAGCTTTCTTT.

The rearrangement uses TRBV28 and TRBJ1-5; D is ambiguous. There are 14 residues in the CDR3. CDR1 is MDHEN, CDR2 SYDVKM, per germline. V lost 3 bases and J lost 2, with 8 bases in between. The CDR3 DNA follows: TGTGCCAGCAGTTTTTGGGCCGGCAATCAGCCCCAGCATTTT. Protein sequence: CASSFWAGNQPQHF.

This chain links TRBV30 with TRBJ2-5, with D maybe TRBD1 (6 bases). V dropped 3 bases and J dropped 1 base, with 12 bases sitting between them. This CDR3 contains 14 residues. The V gene's germline CDR1 is GTSNPN and CDR2 SVGIG (reference sequence). CDR3 protein: CAWRLTGAQETQYF. The CDR3 DNA is TGTGCCTGGAGGTTGACAGGAGCCCAAGAGACCCAGTACTTC.

A single count supports this clone. The rearrangement links TRBV27 to TRBJ1-1; D is unresolved. Trimming took 3 bases from V and 2 from J, leaving 7 bases between them. The germline CDR1 and CDR2 sequences are MNHEY and SMNVEV (reference sequence). The CDR3 extends over 13 amino acids. The CDR3 loop reads CASSLYSNTEAFF. CDR3 in DNA: TGTGCCAGCAGTTTGTACAGTAACACTGAAGCTTTCTTT.

The rearrangement uses TRBV7-9 and TRBJ1-2; no definite D call. Germline V gene lookup returns CDR1 SEHNR and CDR2 FQNEAQ (reference sequence). CDR3 length equals 13 residues. Trimming pared 5 bases from V and 2 bases from J, leaving 9 bases between. DNA for the CDR3: TGTGCCAGCAGCCCCACGGGGAACTATGGCTACACCTTC. Its translation is CASSPTGNYGYTF.

The chain carries TRBV7-6 and TRBJ2-7, with TRBD1 matching 9 bases. Per germline, CDR1 SGHVS and CDR2 FNYEAQ. The CDR3 totals 14 residues. V gave up 5 bases and J gave up 5 bases; unmatched junction bases: 7. CDR3 coding DNA: TGTGCCAGCAGCCCCGGGACAGGGTCGAACGAGCAGTACTTC. Its translation is CASSPGTGSNEQYF.

The sample holds a few counts of this clone. The chain employs TRBV20-1 and TRBJ2-2; D is unclear. Germline CDR1 reads DFQATT; CDR2 reads SNEGSKA (reference sequence). V was trimmed by 3 bases and J by 1 base, leaving 6 bases between them. The CDR3 length is 13 residues. CDR3 coding DNA: TGCAGTGCTAGTGCCCAGAACACCGGGGAGCTGTTTTTT. Residues: CSASAQNTGELFF.